The sequence of this T cell receptor beta chain was determined in a study of spatial heterogeneity in lung cancer. About the research overall: Follow-up PBMC samples were sequenced when available, at a median of roughly 25 months after resection.

The CDR3 contains 14 residues. V lost 5 bases to trimming and J lost 1 base, with 12 bases between them. Germline CDR1 is MNHEY and CDR2 is SMNVEV (reference sequence). In this sample, this clonotype turned up a few times. The time point here: blood at routine non-recurrence follow-up after resection. TCRdb reprocessed the 5' RACE reads via MiXCR and lists one record per CDR3 protein. The data contain 50,000 or so distinct CDR3 sequences, 12% of them seen just once; the ten biggest clones take up over 30%. J is TRBJ2-7 and V is TRBV27; D perhaps matches TRBD1 (6 bases). This receptor was obtained from a male donor with early-stage non-small cell lung cancer. The sequenced sample was PBMCs, obtained at follow-up. In nucleotides, the CDR3 is TGTGCCAGCAGTACCGACAGGCGTTCCTACGAGCAGTACTTC. This gives the protein CASSTDRRSYEQYF.